This TCR beta chain comes out of a study of blood T cell repertoires in COVID-19. Across the whole study: Donors in the United States, Italy and Spain gave samples during acute or convalescent COVID-19. In each case, the material was cDNA or gDNA derived from T cells, B-cell-depleted T cells, or PBMCs.

Germline V gene sequence: CDR1 SGHTA, CDR2 FQGNSA. The V segment lost 1 base and the J segment 5 bases; nucleotides outside the gene matches: 9. CDR3 length: 16 amino acids. As originally analysed: Researchers report that nucleated cell counts were estimated from reference gene primer amplification. The protocol was immunoSEQ multiplex PCR, while the TCRdb copy is restricted to in-frame clones and leaves out a portion. V, J and clone size are taken as reported in that table, and D and trimming were inferred from the DNA itself. The top ten clones hold 8% to 9.5% of a sample with about 160,000 clones, 60% to 85% of them seen once.

The V call is TRBV7-2, the J call TRBJ2-3; TRBD2 matches 7 bases. The sequenced sample was peripheral blood. This clonotype was obtained from a man in his 60s with acute or convalescent COVID-19. In nucleotides, the CDR3 is TGTGCCAGCAGCTTAGGGACTAGTGGCCCAGTAGATACGCAGTATTTT. The encoded protein is CASSLGTSGPVDTQYF.